This TCR beta chain appears in the sequencing data of a study of blood T cell repertoires in COVID-19. Background on the study: Spain, Italy and the United States supplied samples that represented acute and convalescent COVID-19. T cells, B-cell-depleted T cells, or PBMCs supplied cDNA or gDNA.

Authors' data handling: Amplification of reference gene primers provided the estimated nucleated cell counts. Sequencing used immunoSEQ multiplex PCR; TCRdb keeps in-frame clones, though not all of them. V, J and clone size are taken as reported in that table, and D and trimming were inferred from the DNA itself. Here the sample spans about 310,000 clones, around 89% being singletons. Enrollment of patients from Seattle took place during active infection, with longitudinal follow-up. Regarding this clone: Other DNA sequences in this sample translate to the same CDR3.

This CDR3 has 13 amino acids. CDR1 is SGHTA and CDR2 is FQGNSA in the germline V gene. V dropped 1 base and J dropped 3 bases, with 6 bases sitting between them. The origin of this receptor is a woman aged 40 to 49 with COVID-19, enrolled during active disease. Specimen: peripheral blood. The chain carries TRBV7-2 and TRBJ2-5; tentative D call: TRBD1 (6 bases). The CDR3 spells CASSLDREETQYF. DNA for the CDR3: TGTGCCAGCAGCTTAGACAGGGAAGAGACCCAGTACTTC. The full variable domain, its missing parts supplied by reference TRBV7-2 and TRBJ2-5, is GAGVSQSPSNKVTEKGKDVELRCDPISGHTALYWYRQSLGQGLEFLIYFQGNSAPDKSGLPSDRFSAERTGGSVSTLTIQRTQQEDSAVYLCASSLDREETQYFGPGTRLLVL.